This TCR beta chain was profiled in a study of blood T cells in healthy people across ages. Primed by a sample-barcoded 5' primer and a J-beta primer mix, a second PCR proceeded for 7 to 11 cycles. With 12 random nucleotides, a template-switch adaptor tagged each individual cDNA molecule. In TCRdb, the 5' RACE reads were re-called with MiXCR into one record per CDR3 protein. Of over 1,500,000 distinct CDR3 sequences listed, around half are singletons. In germline, CDR1 is MGHDK, CDR2 SYGVNS. The CDR3 has 17 amino acids. The ends lost 4 bases at V and 4 bases at J; junction bases unmatched: 8. In each sample, at least 7 million PBMCs were isolated.

The clonotype originates from a woman in her thirties or forties in good health. Sequences were obtained from blood. V usage is TRBV25-1 and J usage is TRBJ1-6; TRBD1 matches at 9 bases. As DNA, the CDR3 is TGTGCCAGCAGTGGTAACAGGGGGCGGGGATATAATTCACCCCTCCACTTT. Its translation: CASSGNRGRGYNSPLHF.